This is a list of T cell receptor beta chains from one sample in a study of shared clonotypes between healthy human individuals. TCRdb's table, derived via immunoSEQ multiplex PCR, lists solely in-frame clones and lacks some. Of about 2 million clones in the sample, 85% to 95% are singletons; the top ten hold 0.85% to 1.3%. Sequencing was done on a sample of naive CD8+ T cells sorted from blood. These receptors were obtained from a man aged 18 to 30 in good health. Each CDR3 is given with its conserved first and last residue. D genes are given only for firm matches. Clone size is stated in some rows and not others, as once, few, many or a class when expanded.

TRBV21-1	TRBJ2-7	-	-	CASSRRLAGAHEQYF	TGTGCCAGCAGCCGAAGGCTAGCGGGAGCCCACGAGCAGTACTTC
TRBV28	TRBJ2-5	-	-	CASSFNLRETQYF	TGTGCCAGCAGTTTTAATCTTCGGGAGACCCAGTACTTC
TRBV5-4	TRBJ2-3	-	-	CASSEPGTDTQYF	TGTGCCAGCAGTGAACCGGGCACAGATACGCAGTATTTT
TRBV27	TRBJ2-7	-	-	CASSLQGPEVAYEQYF	TGTGCCAGCAGTCTGCAGGGCCCTGAGGTTGCCTACGAGCAGTACTTC
TRBV4-1	TRBJ2-1	-	-	CASSHEPYNEQFF	TGCGCCAGCAGCCATGAGCCCTACAATGAGCAGTTCTTC
TRBV13	TRBJ2-1	-	TRBD2	CASSLGLAEISYNEQFF	TGTGCCAGCAGCTTAGGTCTAGCGGAAATCTCCTACAATGAGCAGTTCTTC
TRBV5-6	TRBJ2-1	once	-	CASSLEWGEQFF	TGTGCCAGCAGCTTGGAGTGGGGAGAGCAGTTCTTC
TRBV27	TRBJ2-1	-	-	CASSFKREKYEQFF	TGTGCCAGCAGTTTTAAACGGGAGAAGTATGAGCAGTTCTTC
TRBV10-1	TRBJ2-7	-	-	CASSNGRSFYEQYF	TGCGCCAGCAGTAACGGACGGTCCTTCTACGAGCAGTACTTC
TRBV6-6	TRBJ2-3	-	-	CASSGDWGAFTDTQYF	TGTGCCAGCAGTGGCGATTGGGGGGCATTCACAGATACGCAGTATTTT